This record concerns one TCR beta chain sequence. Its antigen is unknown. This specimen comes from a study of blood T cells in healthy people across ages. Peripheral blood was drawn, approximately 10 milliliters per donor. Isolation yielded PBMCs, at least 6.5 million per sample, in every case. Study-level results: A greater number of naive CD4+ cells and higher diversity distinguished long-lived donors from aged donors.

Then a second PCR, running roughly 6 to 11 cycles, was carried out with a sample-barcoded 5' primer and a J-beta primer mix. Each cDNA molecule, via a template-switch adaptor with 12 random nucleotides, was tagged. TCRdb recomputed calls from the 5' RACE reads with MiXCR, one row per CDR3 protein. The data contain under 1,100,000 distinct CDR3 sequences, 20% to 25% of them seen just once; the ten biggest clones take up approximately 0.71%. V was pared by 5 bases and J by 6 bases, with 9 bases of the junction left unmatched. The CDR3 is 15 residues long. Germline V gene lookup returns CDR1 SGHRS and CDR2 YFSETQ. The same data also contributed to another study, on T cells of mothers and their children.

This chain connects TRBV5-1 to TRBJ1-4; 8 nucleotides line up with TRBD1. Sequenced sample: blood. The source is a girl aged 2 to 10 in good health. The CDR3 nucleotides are TGCGCCAGCAGACGGGAGTCGACAGGGGATGAAAAACTGTTTTTT. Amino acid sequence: CASRRESTGDEKLFF.